The 27 T cell receptor beta chains given below trace back to one sample, sequenced in a study of regulatory T cells in long-lasting Graves disease. The TCR beta library used iRepertoire HTBI primers with Arm-PCR amplification of CDR3. TCRdb re-analysed the multiplex PCR reads in MiXCR, keeping a single row per CDR3 protein. The sample shows 580,000 or so distinct CDR3 sequences, 15% to 20% of them seen only once. Time point of the sample: newly diagnosed GD, antithyroid drugs for less than 3 months. Extracted PBMC RNA gave rise to the TCR library. The same specimen was also included in a second study, on T cells in Graves' hyperthyroidism and ophthalmopathy.

The source material was peripheral blood mononuclear cells (PBMCs), sampled at new diagnosis, from a patient treated with antithyroid drugs. These receptors came from a man in his late teens or twenties with Graves disease.

V gene TRBV19 combines with J gene TRBJ2-1; unclear D gene. The length of the CDR3 is 18 residues. The V end was cut by 1 base, the J end by 2 bases, with 18 bases between. The V gene's germline CDR1 is LNHDA and CDR2 SQIVND (reference sequence). The CDR3 sequence: CASSIGFKRVKPYNEQFF. The CDR3 region has the DNA TGTGCCAGTAGTATAGGCTTTAAGCGAGTAAAACCCTACAATGAGCAGTTCTTC.

J is TRBJ2-2 and V is TRBV5-1; 8 bases align to TRBD2. The CDR3 runs to 16 residues. With V trimmed by 4 bases and J by 6 bases, 11 bases remained unmatched. Germline V gene data show CDR1 as SGHRS and CDR2 as YFSETQ. This CDR3 reads CASSLAGGDPPGELFF. CDR3 bases: TGCGCCAGCAGCCTGGCGGGGGGCGATCCGCCCGGGGAGCTGTTTTTT.

About this clonotype itself: A read error may produce the germline difference seen at one junction end. The V and J genes are TRBV18 and TRBJ2-1; D call uncertain. Germline CDR1 reads KGHSH; CDR2 reads LQKENI. The CDR3 has 13 amino acids. As DNA, the CDR3 is TGCGCCAGCTCACCAACGGAAGACAATGAGCAGTTCTTC. Protein product: CASSPTEDNEQFF.

The table lists this clonotype with many counts. The V call is TRBV6-1, the J call TRBJ2-7, with D possibly TRBD2 on 6 matching bases. This CDR3 has 13 residues. Germline assignment: CDR1 MNHNS and CDR2 SASEGT. Trimming removed 10 bases from V and 2 bases from J, with 15 bases in between. The CDR3 spells CATMTRSTYEQYF. CDR3 bases: TGTGCCACCATGACTAGGAGCACCTACGAGCAGTACTTC.

The chain links TRBV20-1 to TRBJ2-2, with TRBD2 matching over 8 bases. V was pared by 1 base and J by 7 bases, with 8 bases of the junction left unmatched. Per the germline V gene, CDR1 is DFQATT and CDR2 is SNEGSKA (reference sequence). The CDR3 is made up of 15 amino acids. CDR3 region: CSARGSGRRRGELFF. The CDR3 DNA is TGCAGTGCTAGAGGCAGCGGGAGAAGGCGCGGGGAGCTGTTTTTT.

This clonotype came up a few times. The V call is TRBV20-1, the J call TRBJ2-4; D is ambiguous. V lost 6 bases, J lost 2 bases, and 5 bases lay in between. There are 11 residues in the CDR3. Germline V gives CDR1 DFQATT, CDR2 SNEGSKA (reference sequence). The CDR3 loop is CSAATKNIQYF. DNA for the CDR3: TGCAGTGCGGCAACCAAAAACATTCAGTACTTC.

This clonotype was seen more than once but under ten times. The chain links TRBV3-1 to TRBJ1-2, with D tentatively TRBD1 (6 bases). Germline CDR1 reads LGHDT; CDR2 reads YNNKEL (reference sequence). V was pared by 1 base and J by 5 bases, with 8 bases between. This CDR3 comprises 13 residues. CDR3 residues: CASSQVRGYGYTF. The CDR3 DNA reads TGTGCCAGCAGCCAAGTTAGGGGGTATGGCTACACCTTC. The full variable domain, its missing parts supplied by reference TRBV3-1 and TRBJ1-2, is DTAVSQTPKYLVTQMGNDKSIKCEQNLGHDTMYWYKQDSKKFLKIMFSYNNKELIINETVPNRFSPKSPDKAHLNLHINSLELGDSAVYFCASSQVRGYGYTFGSGTRLTVV.

In this sample, this clonotype turned up once. This chain uses TRBV19 with TRBJ2-7, with D perhaps TRBD2 (6 bases). This CDR3 has 14 residues. V was shortened by 3 bases and J by 4 bases, with 13 bases between the two germline ends. Germline CDR1 reads LNHDA; CDR2 reads SQIVND (reference sequence). CDR3 nucleotides: TGTGCCAGTAGTATTAGTCCGGAGGGGTACGAGCAGTACTTC. It specifies CASSISPEGYEQYF.

This clonotype was picked up many times. This chain connects TRBV6-5 to TRBJ2-7, with 9 bases matching TRBD1. CDR1 and CDR2 from the germline V gene are MNHEY and SVGAGI. Trimming at V came to 2 bases and at J to 5 bases, leaving 1 base not matched to a gene. The CDR3 is made up of 13 amino acids. The chain's CDR3 is CASSYRTGDEQYF. The CDR3 coding sequence is TGTGCCAGCAGTTACCGGACAGGGGACGAGCAGTACTTC.

This clonotype was seen repeatedly, ten times or more. The rearrangement joins TRBV30 to TRBJ2-1, with unresolved D. CDR1 and CDR2 (germline): GTSNPN, SVGIG (reference sequence). Trimming cost V 3 bases and J 4 bases, with 10 bases left between them. This CDR3 has 13 amino acids. As DNA, the CDR3 is TGTGCCTGGAGCTTGGCCGAGTACAATGAGCAGTTCTTC. This gives the protein CAWSLAEYNEQFF.

Only a few counts were recorded for this clonotype. The chain is built from TRBV20-1 and TRBJ1-1, with 9 bases that match TRBD1. This CDR3 is built from 16 residues. V was pared by 6 bases and J by 2 bases, with 13 bases of the junction left unmatched. In germline, CDR1 is DFQATT, CDR2 SNEGSKA (reference sequence). CDR3 in amino acids: CSAKRSRDRANTEAFF. CDR3 in DNA: TGCAGTGCGAAAAGATCCCGGGACAGGGCTAACACTGAAGCTTTCTTT.

This clonotype was seen a few times. V and J are TRBV10-3 and TRBJ2-1; 14 nucleotides align to TRBD2. This CDR3 has 18 residues. Germline V lookup: CDR1 ENHRY, CDR2 SYGVKD. Trimming at V came to 10 bases and at J to 3 bases, leaving 14 bases not matched to a gene. CDR3 residues: CASRVWTSGRISYNEQFF. For the CDR3, the DNA is TGTGCCAGCAGAGTTTGGACTAGCGGGAGGATAAGCTACAATGAGCAGTTCTTC.

The chain employs TRBV28 and TRBJ1-1; TRBD1 matches 7 bases. J lost 2 bases, V lost 6 bases, and 6 bases had no gene match. Germline-derived CDR1 and CDR2 are MDHEN and SYDVKM. The CDR3 runs to 14 residues. The CDR3: CASRIGQVNTEAFF. DNA for the CDR3: TGTGCCAGCAGGATAGGACAGGTTAACACTGAAGCTTTCTTT.

This clonotype was recorded many times. Here the CDR3 reads CASSLPQGRGTEAFF. The CDR3 DNA reads as TGTGCCAGCAGTTTGCCACAGGGAAGGGGCACTGAAGCTTTCTTT. This chain links TRBV28 with TRBJ1-1, with D tentatively TRBD1 (6 bases). The V and J ends lost 3 bases and 4 bases respectively, with 15 bases between them. This CDR3 is built from 15 residues. In germline, CDR1 is MDHEN, CDR2 SYDVKM.

J is TRBJ2-5 and V is TRBV14; TRBD1 might be the D (6 bases). Looked up from germline, CDR1 is SGHDN and CDR2 is FVKESK. V dropped 1 base and J dropped 7 bases, with 16 bases sitting between them. The CDR3 extends over 15 amino acids. The CDR3 loop is CASSQVGQGKGTQYF. CDR3 bases: TGTGCCAGCAGCCAAGTGGGGCAGGGGAAGGGGACCCAGTACTTC.

This clonotype was seen at least ten times. The chain combines TRBV18 with TRBJ1-1, with TRBD1 matching over 9 bases. Germline trimming cut 6 bases from V and 3 bases from J; bases unmatched to any gene: 8. Germline CDR1 reads KGHSH; CDR2 reads LQKENI. The CDR3 totals 15 residues. CDR3 sequence: CASSPLTGGDTEAFF. Written as DNA, the CDR3 is TGTGCCAGCTCCCCCTTGACAGGGGGGGACACTGAAGCTTTCTTT.

The sample holds a few counts of this clonotype. In DNA form, the CDR3 reads TGCAGTGCTGGGACAGGGGATACTGAAGCTTTCTTT. Translation gives CSAGTGDTEAFF. This sequence joins TRBV20-1 and TRBJ1-1; TRBD1 aligns across 10 bases. Germline lookup yields CDR1 DFQATT and CDR2 SNEGSKA (reference sequence). CDR3 length: 12 residues. Trimming cost V 5 bases and J 5 bases; bases outside gene matches: 2.

The chain couples TRBV6-1 to TRBJ1-3, with 10 bases matching TRBD1. The junction had 5 bases not matched to a gene; V was cut back by 7 bases and J by 8 bases. Germline lookup yields CDR1 MNHNS and CDR2 SASEGT. The CDR3 sequence is 13 residues long. CDR3 DNA sequence: TGTGCCAGCACCTCCGGGACAGGGGACACCATATATTTT. Amino acids: CASTSGTGDTIYF.

This clonotype was recorded at least ten times. CDR3 in DNA: TGTGCCTGGATCCAACCGGGGCCTCGAGGAGCTTTCTTT. Translation: CAWIQPGPRGAFF. V usage is TRBV30 and J usage is TRBJ1-1; TRBD1 might be the D (5 bases). Germline CDR1 and CDR2: GTSNPN and SVGIG (reference sequence). CDR3 length equals 13 residues. Trimming pared 4 bases from V and 10 bases from J, leaving 19 bases between.

This clonotype was seen a few times. This chain uses TRBV2 with TRBJ1-2; the D is unclear. The CDR3 extends over 13 amino acids. Trimming left V 4 bases short and J 6 bases short, with 12 bases between. Germline CDR1 SNHLY, CDR2 FYNNEI. The CDR3 nucleotides are TGTGCCAGCAGTGTCGGGCCCCTCGATGGCTACACCTTC. Protein: CASSVGPLDGYTF. The full variable domain, in which reference TRBV2 and TRBJ1-2 provide the parts outside the CDR3, is EPEVTQTPSHQVTQMGQEVILRCVPISNHLYFYWYRQILGQKVEFLVSFYNNEISEKSEIFDDQFSVERPDGSNFTLKIRSTKLEDSAMYFCASSVGPLDGYTFGSGTRLTVV.

V is TRBV20-1 and J is TRBJ2-6; the D gene is possibly TRBD2 (6 bases). Germline CDR1 DFQATT, CDR2 SNEGSKA (reference sequence). The CDR3 totals 14 residues. V was shortened by 5 bases and J by 1 base, with 9 bases between the two germline ends. Written as DNA, the CDR3 is TGCAGTGCTCCGACTAGATCTGGGGCCAACGTCCTGACTTTC. Translating gives CSAPTRSGANVLTF.

In this sample, this clonotype turned up a few times. This chain links TRBV6-2 or TRBV6-3 with TRBJ2-6; D may be TRBD1 (6 bases). There are 15 residues in the CDR3. Trimming removed 5 bases at V and 2 bases at J, with 10 bases between. Germline CDR1 and CDR2: MNHEY and SVGEGT. The CDR3 protein is CASSVTGPGANVLTF. The DNA for the CDR3 is TGTGCCAGCAGTGTCACAGGGCCTGGGGCCAACGTCCTGACTTTC.

This clonotype has just a few counts. This chain uses TRBV10-3 with TRBJ2-1, with 7 bases aligning to TRBD2. CDR3 size: 14 residues. V lost 2 bases and J lost 10; bases outside the gene matches: 8. Germline CDR1 ENHRY, CDR2 SYGVKD. The CDR3 DNA reads TGTGCCATCAGTGAGGCACTAGCGAGCGACGAGCAGTTCTTC. Residues: CAISEALASDEQFF.

This rearrangement joins TRBV28 to TRBJ2-2, with D tentatively TRBD2 (6 bases). The CDR3 loop spans 15 amino acids. Trimming pared 1 base from V and 5 bases from J, leaving 11 bases between. Germline values: CDR1 MDHEN, CDR2 SYDVKM. CDR3 sequence (DNA): TGTGCCAGCAGTTTATACGGGGGTGGTACCGGGGAGCTGTTTTTT. Translating it yields CASSLYGGGTGELFF.

The table lists this clonotype with many counts. This sequence joins TRBV7-3 and TRBJ1-2, with 9 bases lining up with TRBD1. Germline assignment: CDR1 SGHTA and CDR2 FQGTGA. The CDR3 has 14 amino acids. V trimming: 5 bases; J trimming: 6 bases; junction bases outside the gene matches: 7. In DNA form, the CDR3 reads TGTGCCAGCAGCAAGAGGGACAGGGAGGATGGCTACACCTTC. Translating it yields CASSKRDREDGYTF. Based on the CDR3 plus reference TRBV7-3 and TRBJ1-2, the full variable domain is GAGVSQTPSNKVTEKGKYVELRCDPISGHTALYWYRQSLGQGPEFLIYFQGTGAADDSGLPNDRFFAVRPEGSVSTLKIQRTERGDSAVYLCASSKRDREDGYTFGSGTRLTVV.

This clonotype was counted between two and nine times. This sequence joins TRBV9 and TRBJ2-2, with 15 positions matching TRBD2. The CDR3 runs 16 residues. CDR1 and CDR2 from the germline V gene are SGDLS and YYNGEE. V was pared by 2 bases and J by 7 bases, with 3 bases of the junction left unmatched. The CDR3, as DNA: TGTGCCAGCAGCGTGATGGGACTAGCGGGAGGCGGGGAGCTGTTTTTT. This sequence encodes CASSVMGLAGGGELFF.

V is TRBV2 and J is TRBJ1-3, with a tentative D call TRBD1 (6 bases). Trimming left V 8 bases short and J 0 bases short, with 20 bases between. This CDR3 is built from 17 residues. Germline V gives CDR1 SNHLY, CDR2 FYNNEI. The CDR3 loop is CASAPGGDTFSGNTIYF. The CDR3 bases are TGTGCCAGCGCACCCGGGGGGGACACCTTCTCTGGAAACACCATATATTTT. The complete variable domain, with remaining parts taken from reference TRBV2 and TRBJ1-3, reads EPEVTQTPSHQVTQMGQEVILRCVPISNHLYFYWYRQILGQKVEFLVSFYNNEISEKSEIFDDQFSVERPDGSNFTLKIRSTKLEDSAMYFCASAPGGDTFSGNTIYFGEGSWLTVV.